What follows are 25 T cell receptor beta chains derived from one specimen sequenced in a study of tumor and adjacent non-tumor tissue in lung cancer. This sample's RNA came from whole unsorted tissue. The normal lung tissue was taken more than 3 cm from the tumor edge. A modified ARM-PCR protocol with three rounds of nested PCR amplified TCRbeta. TCRdb ran MiXCR on the multiplex PCR reads and lists one entry per CDR3 protein. The profile shows some 80,000 distinct CDR3 sequences, around 80% of them singletons. The sample comprised distant non-tumor lung tissue. These receptor sequences come from a man in his sixties or seventies with non-small cell lung cancer.

As for this clonotype: Sequence at one end of the junction differs from germline and may be a read error. The rearrangement joins TRBV5-6 to TRBJ2-4, with a weak D call TRBD2 (6 bases). CDR1 and CDR2 from the germline V gene are SGHDT and YYEEEE. The CDR3 has 17 residues. CDR3 in DNA: TGTGCCAGCATCGCTACCGGGACGGGGGTCGTTGGAAACATTGAGTACTTC. Residues: CASIATGTGVVGNIEYF.

In the case of this clonotype: Since the CDR3 does not end with the conserved phenylalanine or tryptophan, this likely comes from a read error. The chain couples TRBV11-2 to TRBJ2-3; D is possibly TRBD1 (6 bases). The CDR3 contains 14 residues. Germline V gene data show CDR1 as SGHAT and CDR2 as FQNNGV. Here the CDR3 reads CASSSQGFSDMQYL. CDR3 nucleotide sequence: TGTGCCAGCAGCTCACAGGGATTCTCAGATATGCAGTATCTT.

The chain uses TRBV7-9 and TRBJ1-5, with D uncertain. V dropped 9 bases and J dropped 6 bases, with 12 bases sitting between them. The CDR3 runs 12 residues. CDR1 and CDR2 (germline): SEHNR, FQNEAQ (reference sequence). The CDR3 nucleotides are TGTGCCAGGAGCCCTTCCAGTCAGCCCCAGCATTTT. Translating gives CARSPSSQPQHF.

This clonotype came up a few times. The chain has TRBV20-1 and TRBJ2-5, with D possibly matching TRBD1 (5 bases). The germline V gene encodes CDR1 DFQATT and CDR2 SNEGSKA (reference sequence). The CDR3 loop spans 11 amino acids. Trimming took 6 bases from V and 3 from J, leaving 8 bases between them. For the CDR3, the DNA is TGCAGTGCACAGACAGAAGAGACCCAGTACTTC. This sequence encodes CSAQTEETQYF.

In its sample, this clonotype was seen once. The junction departs from the called germline gene at one end, perhaps through a read error. This chain uses TRBV10-3 with TRBJ2-7; 7 nucleotides agree with TRBD1. Germline V gives CDR1 ENHRY, CDR2 SYGVKD. The CDR3 consists of 14 residues. This CDR3 is CTISKRDSSYEQYF. The CDR3 bases are TGTACCATCAGTAAGAGGGACAGCTCCTACGAGCAGTATTTC.

Concerning this clonotype: A much larger clone sits a single nucleotide away, making a read error possible. V and J are TRBV10-2 and TRBJ2-2; 11 bases map to TRBD1. Germline CDR1 and CDR2: WSHSY and SAAADI. The CDR3 spans 17 residues. The CDR3: CASSESGTGGNTVELFF. The CDR3 DNA reads as TGCGCCAGCAGTGAGTCAGGGACAGGGGGTAACACCGTGGAGCTGTTTTTT.

This clonotype has a handful of counts. The final CDR3 position lacks the conserved phenylalanine or tryptophan, pointing to a likely read error. The chain couples TRBV11-3 to TRBJ2-1; D unresolved. V was shortened by 8 bases and J by 0 bases, with 11 bases between the two germline ends. Germline lookup yields CDR1 SGHNT and CDR2 YENEEA. The CDR3 runs 14 residues. CDR3 coding DNA: TGTGCCAGCTGCTCAGATCCCTCCTACAATGAGCAGTTCTAC. It translates to CASCSDPSYNEQFY.

Regarding this clonotype: It is likely a read error, because the conserved phenylalanine at the end of the CDR3 is missing. J is TRBJ2-2 and V is TRBV11-2, with D hard to call. The CDR3 totals 14 residues. Germline V lookup: CDR1 SGHAT, CDR2 FQNNGV. The DNA of the CDR3 is TGTACCAGCAGCTTATTTGTGGGGACCGGGGAGCTGTTTTAT. This codes for CTSSLFVGTGELFY.

Regarding this clonotype: This may arise from a read error, as a much more abundant clone is one base away. This chain connects TRBV6-1 to TRBJ1-1, with D maybe TRBD1 (5 bases). Germline values: CDR1 MNHNS, CDR2 SASEGT. The CDR3 runs to 11 residues. In nucleotides, the CDR3 is TGTGCCAGCAGGGACAACAATGAAGCTTTCTTT. Amino acids: CASRDNNEAFF.

As to this clonotype: Likely a read error: the CDR3 ends without its conserved phenylalanine or tryptophan. The CDR3 sequence: CANSLALAGGTQETQYI. In nucleotides, the CDR3 is TGTGCCAACAGCTTAGCGTTAGCGGGGGGTACTCAAGAGACCCAGTACATC. This rearrangement joins TRBV11-2 to TRBJ2-5, with 10 nucleotides matching TRBD2. Germline CDR1 is SGHAT and CDR2 is FQNNGV. The CDR3 is 17 residues long.

Note on this clonotype: An end of the junction differs from the germline gene, which may be a read error. This sequence joins TRBV6-5 and TRBJ2-1; D is uncertain. There are 16 residues in the CDR3. Germline CDR1 reads MNHEY; CDR2 reads SVGAGI. CDR3: CASSSPRPRSYNEQFF. CDR3 bases: TGTGCCAGCAGCTCTCCCAGGCCACGCTCCTACAATGAACAGTTCTTC.

This clonotype was detected once. No conserved phenylalanine or tryptophan ends this CDR3, so it is likely a read error. J is TRBJ2-7 and V is TRBV29-1; 10 bases map to TRBD2. Trimming at V came to 6 bases and at J to 7 bases, leaving 9 bases not matched to a gene. CDR1 SQVTM and CDR2 ANQGSEA come from the germline V gene. The CDR3 contains 13 residues. The CDR3 protein is CSVGTSVAGEQYL. The DNA for the CDR3 is TGCAGCGTCGGGACTAGCGTAGCCGGGGAGCAGTACCTC.

V is TRBV6-5 and J is TRBJ1-5; unclear D gene. Trimming removed 9 bases at V and 4 bases at J, with 16 bases between. The CDR3 contains 14 residues. Germline V gene sequence: CDR1 MNHEY, CDR2 SVGAGI. Here the CDR3 reads CASNLLGLNQPQHF. For the CDR3, the DNA is TGTGCCAGTAATTTACTAGGACTGAATCAGCCCCAGCATTTT.

On this clonotype itself: A clone one base away is much larger, so this may be a read error. The chain recombines TRBV28 with TRBJ1-2; 9 bases line up with TRBD1. Germline assignment: CDR1 MDHEN and CDR2 SYDVKM. The CDR3 consists of 17 residues. The CDR3 here is CASTAAGPGTGYHGYIF. The CDR3 DNA sequence: TGTGCCAGCACCGCCGCCGGCCCCGGGACAGGGTATCATGGCTACATCTTC.

The chain combines TRBV13 with TRBJ2-7; D possibly uses TRBD1 or TRBD2 (5 bases each). With 1 base removed from V and 2 bases from J, the gap between germline ends came to 21 bases. Germline V lookup: CDR1 PRHDT, CDR2 FYEKMQ (reference sequence). This CDR3 has 18 amino acids. The CDR3 DNA reads as TGTGCCAGCAGCTTAGCCGTCGTGTGGGACGGGGATACCTACGAGCAGTACTTC. This sequence encodes CASSLAVVWDGDTYEQYF.

On this clonotype: Because it lacks the conserved phenylalanine or tryptophan at the end, this CDR3 is likely a read error. The chain employs TRBV6-2 or TRBV6-3 and TRBJ2-5, with TRBD2 as a possible D gene (5 bases). V lost 5 bases and J 7 bases, leaving 17 bases between the germline ends. Germline CDR1 is MNHEY and CDR2 is SVGEGT. The CDR3 sequence is 14 residues long. This CDR3 is CASSTNPSRGTQYL. CDR3 DNA: TGTGCCAGCAGTACAAACCCAAGCCGGGGGACCCAGTACTTA.

Comment on this clonotype: The junction departs from the called germline gene at one end, perhaps through a read error. The chain uses TRBV20-1 and TRBJ2-7, with TRBD2 matching over 8 bases. The CDR3 loop spans 15 amino acids. Germline assignment: CDR1 DFQATT and CDR2 SNEGSKA (reference sequence). Here the CDR3 DNA reads TGCAGTGTTAGAGAAGGACTAGCTGAGATCTACGAGCAGTACTTC. Protein product: CSVREGLAEIYEQYF.

In regard to this clonotype: The conserved phenylalanine or tryptophan normally closing the CDR3 is absent here, so this likely arose from a read error. The V call is TRBV11-2, the J call TRBJ2-3, with 7 bases aligning to TRBD2. The CDR3 covers 15 residues. Germline CDR1 SGHAT, CDR2 FQNNGV. CDR3 DNA sequence: TGTGCCGGCAGCTTAGATCGGGGGGATACAGATACGCAGTATTGT. This translates into CAGSLDRGDTDTQYC.

Of note for this clonotype: One end of the junction varies from germline; a read error may be responsible. V is TRBV6-2 or TRBV6-3 and J is TRBJ2-1, with D unresolved. Germline V CDR1 and CDR2: MNHEY, SVGEGT. The CDR3 covers 16 residues. The CDR3 region is CTSSPKVGNPWNEQFF. The CDR3 nucleotides read TGTACCAGCAGTCCAAAGGTTGGGAATCCGTGGAATGAGCAGTTCTTC.

In regard to this clonotype: Sequence at one end of the junction differs from germline and may be a read error. This rearrangement joins TRBV4-1 to TRBJ2-7; 9 bases map to TRBD2. The CDR3 sequence is 16 residues long. Germline CDR1 and CDR2: MGHRA and YSYEKL. CDR3 in amino acids: CVSSRTIAGDGDEQYF. CDR3 DNA sequence: TGCGTCAGCAGCCGGACAATAGCGGGAGATGGGGACGAGCAGTACTTC.

For this clonotype: The CDR3 does not close with the conserved phenylalanine or tryptophan, likely indicating a read error. The DNA is omitted, as the CDR3 cannot be located on it reliably, and the CDR3 follows TCRdb's listing. The chain employs TRBV16 and TRBJ1-6; TRBD1, the table's D call, was not compared with the DNA. The CDR3 totals 13 residues, both ends included. Germline V CDR1 and CDR2: KGHSY, FQNENV. CDR3 residues: CASSQLSQAPPHS.

This clonotype was seen a single time. At one end the junction does not follow the germline gene, possibly because of a read error. The chain is built from TRBV6-2 or TRBV6-3 and TRBJ1-1; D might be TRBD1 (6 bases). The CDR3 has 17 amino acids. Per germline, CDR1 MNHEY and CDR2 SVGEGT. The CDR3 is CTSSSVLGGRENTEAFF. The CDR3 DNA is TGTACCAGCAGTTCCGTATTAGGGGGGCGCGAGAACACTGAAGCTTTCTTT.

This clonotype was seen ten or more times. The chain recombines TRBV5-5 with TRBJ2-1, with 14 nucleotides matching TRBD2. The CDR3 length is 16 residues. Germline values: CDR1 SGHKS, CDR2 YYEKEE (reference sequence). J lost 8 bases, V lost 4 bases, and 8 bases had no gene match. The CDR3 is CASSAPGTSGSDEQFF. CDR3 in DNA: TGTGCCAGCAGCGCACCTGGGACTAGCGGGAGCGATGAGCAGTTCTTC.

This clonotype appeared once. This sequence may be a read error, since a much larger clone differs from it by one base. The genes are TRBV21-1 and TRBJ1-5. TRBV21-1 is tagged as a pseudogene. The CDR3 runs 13 residues. CDR3 nucleotides: TGTGCCAGCAGCAGACATGGCAATCAGCCCCAGCATTTT. Translating it yields CASSRHGNQPQHF.

The chain carries TRBV6-1 and TRBJ2-7; D is undetermined. The length of the CDR3 is 14 residues. Germline loops: CDR1 MNHNS, CDR2 SASEGT. V dropped 4 bases and J dropped 2 bases, with 12 bases sitting between them. The CDR3 DNA is TGTGCCAGCAGTGCCTGGGATCACGCCTACGAGCAGTACTTC. This codes for CASSAWDHAYEQYF.